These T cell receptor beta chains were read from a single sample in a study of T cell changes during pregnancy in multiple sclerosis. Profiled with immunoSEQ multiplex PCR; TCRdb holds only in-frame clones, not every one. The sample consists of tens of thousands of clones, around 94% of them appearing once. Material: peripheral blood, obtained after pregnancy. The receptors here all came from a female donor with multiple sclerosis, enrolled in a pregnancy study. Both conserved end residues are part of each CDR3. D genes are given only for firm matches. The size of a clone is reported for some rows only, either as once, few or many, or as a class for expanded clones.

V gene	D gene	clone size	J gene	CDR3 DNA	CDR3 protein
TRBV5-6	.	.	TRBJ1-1	TGTGCCAGCACCACCTGGGGCTACACTGAAGCTTTCTTT	CASTTWGYTEAFF
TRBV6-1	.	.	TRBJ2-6	TGTGCCAGCAGTGAGCTGGCTGCTGGGGCCAACGTCCTGACTTTC	CASSELAAGANVLTF
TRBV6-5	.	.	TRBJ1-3	TGTGCCAGCAGTTATGGGGGGTCTGGAAACACCATATATTTT	CASSYGGSGNTIYF
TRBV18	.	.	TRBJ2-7	TGTGCCAGCTCACCACCCGGACAGAACTACGAGCAGTACTTC	CASSPPGQNYEQYF
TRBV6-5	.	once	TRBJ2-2	TGTGCCAGCAGGGGGGGCGGGGAGCTGTTTTTT	CASRGGGELFF
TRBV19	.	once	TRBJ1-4	TGTGCCAGTAGTAAGTACCCGGACAGCTATAATGAAAAACTGTTTTTT	CASSKYPDSYNEKLFF
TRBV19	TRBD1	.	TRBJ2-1	TGTGCCAGTCTAACCGGGACAGGGTTGAATGAGCAGTTCTTC	CASLTGTGLNEQFF
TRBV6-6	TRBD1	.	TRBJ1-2	TGTGCCAGCAGAGGGACAGGGTTTGTCTACACCTTC	CASRGTGFVYTF
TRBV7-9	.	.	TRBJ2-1	TGTGCCAGCACCTCCCGGTCCTCCTCCTACAATGAGCAGTTCTTC	CASTSRSSSYNEQFF
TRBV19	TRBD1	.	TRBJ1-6	TGTGCCAGTAGTCGAGGGGGCGATTTGGCACCCCTCCACTTT	CASSRGGDLAPLHF
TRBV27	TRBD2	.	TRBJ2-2	TGTGCCAGCAGTTTGGGACTAGCGGGGGGGACCGGGGAGCTGTTTTTT	CASSLGLAGGTGELFF